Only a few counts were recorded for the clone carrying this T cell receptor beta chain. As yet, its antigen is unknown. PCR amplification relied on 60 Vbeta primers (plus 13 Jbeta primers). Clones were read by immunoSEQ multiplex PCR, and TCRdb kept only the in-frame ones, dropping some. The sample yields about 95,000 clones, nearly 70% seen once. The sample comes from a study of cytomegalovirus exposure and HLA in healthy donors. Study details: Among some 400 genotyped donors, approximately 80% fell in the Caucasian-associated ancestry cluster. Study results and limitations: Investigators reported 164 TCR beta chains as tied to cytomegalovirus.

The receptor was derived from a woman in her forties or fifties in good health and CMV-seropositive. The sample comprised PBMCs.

CDR3 loop: CASSYRQGANTEAFF. The CDR3 nucleotides read TGTGCCAGCAGTTACCGACAGGGGGCGAACACTGAAGCTTTCTTT. V is TRBV6-5 and J is TRBJ1-1, with TRBD1 identical over 10 bases. The germline gives CDR1 MNHEY, CDR2 SVGAGI. After removal of 2 bases from V and 1 base from J, the junction contained 1 base not matched to a gene. This CDR3 contains 15 residues.